The T cell receptor (beta chain) under discussion was sequenced for a study of T-cell memory formation after mild COVID-19. This clonotype appeared a few times. Its antigen is as yet unknown. The CDR3 loop spans 13 amino acids. CDR1 and CDR2 (germline): SGHTA, FQGNSA. The junction had 2 bases not matched to a gene; V was cut back by 3 bases and J by 5 bases. After 5'RACE with constant-segment primers, TCR alpha and TCR beta cDNA libraries carrying sample barcodes and UMIs were obtained. From the 5' RACE reads, TCRdb called clonotypes with MiXCR, one entry per CDR3 protein. In the table there are 250,000 to 350,000 distinct CDR3 sequences, approximately 20% of which are singletons. Whole-study results and caveats: The finding that pre-infection memory included some responding clones suggested that cross-reactive memory joined. Contracting CD4+ clones lay largely in CM and EM, with CD8+ ones residing in EMRA.

The sequenced sample consisted of PBMCs or a T cell subset sorted from them (not recorded which). The source is a man aged 18 to 30 who had mild COVID-19 (a few samples of this study predate the infection). Cell type and time point are not known. The chain is built from TRBV7-2 and TRBJ2-3; 7 bases are a match to TRBD1. The CDR3 region has the DNA TGTGCCAGCAGCTTGGGACAGAAAGATACGCAGTATTTT. Amino acids: CASSLGQKDTQYF.